This is a list of T cell receptor beta chains from one sample in a study of OX40 agonist ivuxolimab in advanced cancers. Profiled with immunoSEQ multiplex PCR; TCRdb holds only in-frame clones, not every one. The repertoire includes around 36,000 clones, 65% to 85% of them detected once, and about 14% sits in the top ten. The sequences come from CD4+ or CD8+ T cells sorted from blood, collected in a trial of the OX40 agonist ivuxolimab. The receptors shown here come from an adult with an advanced solid tumor such as melanoma, head and neck, liver or kidney cancer. Each CDR3 is given with its conserved first and last residue. The order of the fields is clone size, V gene, J gene, D gene, CDR3 protein, CDR3 DNA. The D gene is left open where the match is weak. A clone size is listed for some rows: how often the clone was seen (once, few, many), or a class if it is expanded.

medium-sized	TRBV19	TRBJ1-5	NA	CASSTTYGNQPQHF	TGTGCCAGTAGTACAACTTATGGGAATCAGCCCCAGCATTTT
NA	TRBV2	TRBJ1-1	TRBD1	CASQGVSNTEAFF	TGTGCCAGCCAGGGGGTGTCGAACACTGAAGCTTTCTTT
few	TRBV6-5	TRBJ2-7	TRBD1	CASSYTLDRGSEQYF	TGTGCCAGCAGTTATACTTTGGACAGGGGCTCCGAGCAGTACTTC
few	TRBV2	TRBJ2-1	TRBD2	CASSELALGAGSSHEQFF	TGTGCCAGCAGTGAATTGGCCCTCGGAGCGGGAAGTTCCCATGAGCAGTTCTTC
NA	TRBV30	TRBJ1-5	NA	CAWSAGPRLPQHF	TGTGCCTGGAGCGCGGGACCCCGTTTACCCCAGCATTTT
NA	TRBV28	TRBJ1-1	NA	CASNWLMGRRTEAFF	TGTGCCAGCAATTGGCTGATGGGGCGAAGGACTGAAGCTTTCTTT
NA	TRBV29-1	TRBJ2-2	NA	CSVTENTGELFF	TGCAGCGTCACGGAGAACACCGGGGAGCTGTTTTTT
NA	TRBV5-1	TRBJ2-7	TRBD2	CASATSGGFTSAYEQYF	TGCGCCAGCGCGACTAGCGGGGGTTTTACCTCTGCCTACGAGCAGTACTTC
once	TRBV10-3	TRBJ1-1	TRBD1	CAISALGQLEAFF	TGTGCCATCAGTGCGTTGGGACAGCTTGAAGCTTTCTTT
NA	TRBV6-6	TRBJ2-1	TRBD1	CASSYFAGQGSGEQFF	TGTGCCAGCAGTTACTTTGCGGGACAGGGGTCAGGTGAGCAGTTCTTC
NA	TRBV7-9	TRBJ1-2	NA	CASSVENGYTF	TGTGCCAGCAGCGTCGAAAATGGCTACACCTTC
NA	TRBV6-1	TRBJ1-5	NA	CASSEAPFNQPQHF	TGTGCCAGCAGTGAAGCGCCATTTAATCAGCCCCAGCATTTT
NA	TRBV27	TRBJ2-7	TRBD1	CASSPRGQGLYEQYF	TGTGCCAGCTCGCCGAGAGGACAGGGCCTCTACGAGCAGTACTTC
medium-sized	TRBV7-9	TRBJ1-1	NA	CASSLDGGYYTEAFF	TGTGCCAGCAGCTTAGATGGGGGGTACTACACTGAAGCTTTCTTT
NA	TRBV2	TRBJ2-5	TRBD1	CASSTGTGLQETQYF	TGTGCCAGCAGTACCGGGACAGGGCTTCAAGAGACCCAGTACTTC
NA	TRBV9	TRBJ1-4	NA	CASSVGRQGNEKLFF	TGTGCCAGCAGCGTAGGGAGGCAGGGTAATGAAAAACTGTTTTTT
NA	TRBV7-8	TRBJ1-1	NA	CASSSVARYTEAFF	TGTGCCAGCAGCTCCGTGGCCCGGTACACTGAAGCTTTCTTT
NA	TRBV6-4	TRBJ2-1	NA	CASSFWGFYNEQFF	TGTGCCAGCAGTTTCTGGGGCTTCTACAATGAGCAGTTCTTC
NA	TRBV6-1	TRBJ2-1	NA	CASSEEHVISHEQFF	TGTGCCAGCAGTGAAGAACATGTGATATCCCATGAGCAGTTCTTC
NA	TRBV25-1	TRBJ1-4	NA	CASSVPRGRGEKLFF	TGTGCCAGCAGTGTTCCCAGGGGAAGGGGTGAAAAACTGTTTTTT
NA	TRBV28	TRBJ1-1	NA	CASSSGGAKAFF	TGTGCCAGCAGTTCCGGGGGCGCGAAGGCTTTCTTT
NA	TRBV19	TRBJ1-4	TRBD1	CASSTDRFATNEKLFF	TGTGCCAGTAGTACGGACAGGTTTGCAACTAATGAAAAACTGTTTTTT
NA	TRBV18	TRBJ1-1	TRBD1	CASSPPGQAKTEAFF	TGTGCCAGCTCACCACCCGGACAGGCGAAGACTGAAGCTTTCTTT
NA	TRBV30	TRBJ2-7	NA	CAWSREKGGSYEQYF	TGTGCCTGGAGCCGGGAAAAAGGGGGCTCCTACGAGCAGTACTTC
NA	TRBV7-9	TRBJ2-3	TRBD2	CASSSGLAGNTDTQYF	TGTGCCAGCAGCTCTGGACTAGCGGGGAACACAGATACGCAGTATTTT
NA	TRBV4-1	TRBJ2-7	TRBD1	CASSRNSQGAYEQYF	TGCGCCAGCAGCCGTAACTCCCAGGGGGCCTACGAGCAGTACTTC
NA	TRBV5-1	TRBJ2-1	NA	CASSNGDDYKQFF	TGCGCCAGCAGCAATGGAGACGACTATAAGCAGTTCTTC
NA	TRBV5-1	TRBJ2-3	TRBD1	CASRRDSSTDTQYF	TGCGCCAGTCGCAGGGACAGTAGTACAGATACGCAGTATTTT
NA	TRBV7-9	TRBJ1-2	TRBD1	CASSQGQAEGGYTF	TGTGCCAGCAGCCAGGGACAGGCCGAAGGCGGCTACACCTTC
few	TRBV18	TRBJ2-7	TRBD1	CASSPRQGPYEQYF	TGTGCCAGCTCACCAAGACAGGGCCCCTACGAGCAGTACTTC
NA	TRBV6-5	TRBJ1-2	NA	CASSYSPGGRSGYTF	TGTGCCAGCAGTTACTCGCCTGGGGGGCGAAGTGGCTACACCTTC
NA	TRBV7-3	TRBJ2-2	NA	CASSLTGQTNTGELFF	TGTGCCAGCAGCTTAACGGGGCAGACGAACACCGGGGAGCTGTTTTTT
NA	TRBV28	TRBJ2-7	NA	CASSPHGGREQYF	TGTGCCAGCAGTCCCCACGGGGGCCGCGAGCAGTACTTC
NA	TRBV6-1	TRBJ2-7	NA	CASSENPMGAGYEQYF	TGTGCCAGCAGTGAAAACCCCATGGGGGCAGGCTACGAGCAGTACTTC
NA	TRBV6-6	TRBJ1-2	NA	CASSLPRNNYGYTF	TGTGCCAGCAGTCTCCCCAGGAATAACTATGGCTACACCTTC
NA	TRBV13	TRBJ1-3	NA	CASSFGGSGNTIYF	TGTGCCAGCAGCTTTGGTGGTAGTGGTAACACCATATATTTT
NA	TRBV6-5	TRBJ2-7	TRBD2	CASRPSGRESYEQYF	TGTGCCAGCAGACCCAGCGGGAGGGAATCCTACGAGCAGTACTTC
NA	TRBV6-1	TRBJ2-7	NA	CASRSGVYEQYF	TGTGCCAGCCGTTCAGGGGTCTACGAGCAGTACTTC
NA	TRBV5-6	TRBJ2-1	NA	CASSFIYNEQFF	TGTGCCAGCAGCTTCATATACAATGAGCAGTTCTTC
NA	TRBV6-5	TRBJ1-6	NA	CASSYMNSPLHF	TGTGCCAGCAGTTATATGAATTCACCCCTCCACTTT
NA	TRBV15	TRBJ1-5	NA	CATSRDQGAHQPQHF	TGTGCCACCAGCAGAGATCAGGGAGCCCATCAGCCCCAGCATTTT
NA	TRBV11-2	TRBJ2-3	TRBD2	CASSFRLAGATDTQYF	TGTGCCAGCAGCTTCCGACTAGCGGGAGCCACAGATACGCAGTATTTT
NA	TRBV7-3	TRBJ2-7	NA	CASSSSGGYEQYF	TGTGCCAGCAGCTCCTCCGGGGGCTACGAGCAGTACTTC
NA	TRBV5-4	TRBJ1-4	NA	CASSLEGPDEKLFF	TGTGCCAGCAGCTTGGAAGGTCCGGATGAAAAACTGTTTTTT
NA	TRBV7-9	TRBJ2-1	TRBD2	CASSLPLAGTNEQFF	TGTGCCAGCAGCTTACCGTTAGCGGGAACCAATGAGCAGTTCTTC
NA	TRBV23-1	TRBJ2-4	NA	CASSPRYPAGKNIQYF	TGCGCCAGCAGTCCCCGATATCCGGCGGGGAAAAACATTCAGTACTTC
NA	TRBV6-4	TRBJ2-2	NA	CAIRDQYTGELFF	TGTGCCATCCGGGACCAATACACCGGGGAGCTGTTTTTT
NA	TRBV28	TRBJ2-7	NA	CASSPRGASYEQYF	TGTGCCAGCAGTCCCCGGGGGGCCTCCTACGAGCAGTACTTC
NA	TRBV7-2	TRBJ2-3	NA	CASSRMGDTQYF	TGTGCCAGCAGCCGAATGGGAGATACGCAGTATTTT
NA	TRBV5-1	TRBJ2-3	NA	CASSSLARGTDTQYF	TGCGCCAGCAGCTCCCTAGCGAGAGGCACAGATACGCAGTATTTT
NA	TRBV9	TRBJ2-3	TRBD2	CASSVRGGNTDTQYF	TGTGCCAGCAGCGTTCGGGGAGGGAACACAGATACGCAGTATTTT
NA	TRBV15	TRBJ2-3	TRBD2	CATSRLRTSGGTDTQYF	TGTGCCACCAGCAGATTGCGGACTAGCGGAGGCACAGATACGCAGTATTTT
NA	TRBV7-8	TRBJ2-7	NA	CASSLRGFPDYEQYF	TGTGCCAGCAGCTTGAGGGGATTTCCCGACTACGAGCAGTACTTC
NA	TRBV4-1	TRBJ1-1	NA	CASSDTENTEAFF	TGCGCCAGCAGCGACACTGAGAACACTGAAGCTTTCTTT
NA	TRBV19	TRBJ1-5	NA	CASSDRFYQPQHF	TGTGCCAGTAGCGACAGGTTTTATCAGCCCCAGCATTTT
NA	TRBV5-1	TRBJ2-1	TRBD2	CASSLGLALNEQFF	TGCGCCAGCAGCTTGGGACTAGCCTTAAATGAGCAGTTCTTC
NA	TRBV6-5	TRBJ1-5	NA	CASSYVQSNQPQHF	TGTGCCAGCAGTTACGTACAGAGCAATCAGCCCCAGCATTTT